The 23 T cell receptor beta chains reported below all come from one sample, sequenced in a study of T cell responses to AZD1222 COVID-19 vaccine listed by TCRdb under 2021. Libraries came from the immunoSEQ multiplex PCR assay. Not all clones reach the TCRdb copy of this immuneACCESS table, which keeps in-frame sequences only. Checked studies attribute under half of the gap to unresolved V genes and leave the rest unexplained. The sample table lists roughly 150,000 clones, roughly 91% of them with a count of one. In total, the top ten clones hold approximately 2% of the sample. Taken with the paper, the label for time point translates to: about 28 days (+/-7) after the second vaccine dose. The sequencing here drew on peripheral blood, taken 28 days after the second AZD1222 dose. The receptors stem from an adult who received the AZD1222 COVID-19 vaccine.

This clone turned up a few times. The rearrangement links TRBV2 to TRBJ2-5; TRBD1 is a possible D gene (6 bases). The CDR3 loop spans 14 amino acids. CDR1 is SNHLY and CDR2 is FYNNEI in the germline V gene. Deletions cut 2 bases from V and 10 bases from J, with 17 bases between. CDR3 bases: TGTGCCAGCAGTGAAACCCCCTTAGGCAGGGGCCAGTACTTC. Its protein is CASSETPLGRGQYF.

The chain has TRBV9 and TRBJ1-3; a possible D gene is TRBD1 (6 bases). Per germline, CDR1 SGDLS and CDR2 YYNGEE. The CDR3 is made up of 15 amino acids. Deletions cut 4 bases from V and 8 bases from J, with 19 bases between. The CDR3 nucleotides read TGTGCCAGCAGCCCTTGGAAGGGGGGGCGTGACACCATATATTTT. This gives the protein CASSPWKGGRDTIYF.

The chain recombines TRBV5-1 with TRBJ1-4; D unresolved. Deletions cut 4 bases from V and 8 bases from J, with 12 bases between. The CDR3 spans 13 residues. Germline CDR1 SGHRS, CDR2 YFSETQ. The CDR3: CASSPGLGEKLFF. CDR3 nucleotide sequence: TGCGCCAGCAGCCCGGGTTTAGGGGAAAAACTGTTTTTT.

This rearrangement joins TRBV6-4 to TRBJ2-1; a weak D match, TRBD2 (6 bases). CDR1 is MRHNA, CDR2 SNTAGT, per germline. Trimming took 6 bases from V and 7 from J, leaving 22 bases between them. The length of the CDR3 is 16 residues. This chain's CDR3 is CASSPLPYPEGNEQFF. As DNA, the CDR3 is TGTGCCAGCAGCCCCTTGCCCTACCCGGAGGGGAATGAGCAGTTCTTC.

V and J are TRBV7-2 and TRBJ1-5, with no clear D. Germline V gene data show CDR1 as SGHTA and CDR2 as FQGNSA. Trimming removed 3 bases from V and 6 bases from J, with 12 bases in between. The CDR3 is 14 residues long. The CDR3 here is CASSFRLAGQPQHF. The CDR3 bases are TGTGCCAGCAGCTTCAGACTCGCGGGTCAGCCCCAGCATTTT.

The chain has TRBV6-5 and TRBJ2-2; TRBD1 aligns across 7 bases. Trimming cost V 6 bases and J 6 bases; bases outside gene matches: 10. Germline loops: CDR1 MNHEY, CDR2 SVGAGI. The CDR3 is made up of 15 amino acids. The CDR3 spells CASRPGTGDAGELFF. DNA of the CDR3: TGTGCCAGCAGACCCGGCACAGGGGATGCCGGGGAGCTGTTTTTT.

This chain connects TRBV6-5 to TRBJ2-2; TRBD1 or TRBD2 may be the D gene (6 bases each). The CDR3 length is 15 residues. V was cut by 6 bases and J by 2 bases, with 13 bases left in between. Germline lookup yields CDR1 MNHEY and CDR2 SVGAGI. The chain's CDR3 is CASRVEGGNTGELFF. The CDR3 bases are TGTGCCAGCAGGGTAGAGGGGGGAAACACCGGGGAGCTGTTTTTT.

The chain employs TRBV2 and TRBJ1-3; no reliable D call. The CDR3 extends over 17 amino acids. V was cut by 1 base and J by 3 bases, with 16 bases left in between. Germline values: CDR1 SNHLY, CDR2 FYNNEI. The CDR3 region has the DNA TGTGCCAGCAGTGAAGACCTCGGCCCGAGTGGTGGAAACACCATATATTTT. Residues: CASSEDLGPSGGNTIYF.

The chain is built from TRBV6-1 and TRBJ1-1, with D tentatively TRBD1 (6 bases). The CDR3 sequence is 17 residues long. The V gene's germline CDR1 is MNHNS and CDR2 SASEGT. Trimming took off 0 bases at V and 6 bases at J, with 20 bases between the two ends. CDR3 coding DNA: TGTGCCAGCAGTGAAGCGGTATATCAGGGTCGGGGGCCTGAAGCTTTCTTT. The encoded protein is CASSEAVYQGRGPEAFF.

The chain joins TRBV7-2 to TRBJ2-7, with 10 bases fitting TRBD2. The trim removed 4 bases at V and 4 bases at J, leaving 7 bases unmatched. This CDR3 spans 15 amino acids. The germline CDR1 and CDR2 sequences are SGHTA and FQGNSA. CDR3 in amino acids: CASSSTSGLNYEQYF. The CDR3 DNA follows: TGTGCCAGCAGCTCGACTAGCGGGTTAAATTACGAGCAGTACTTC. The full variable domain, completed using reference TRBV7-2 and TRBJ2-7, is GAGVSQSPSNKVTEKGKDVELRCDPISGHTALYWYRQSLGQGLEFLIYFQGNSAPDKSGLPSDRFSAERTGGSVSTLTIQRTQQEDSAVYLCASSSTSGLNYEQYFGPGTRLTVT.

The rearrangement uses TRBV3-1 (or the pseudogene TRBV3-2) and TRBJ2-7; no reliable D call. CDR1 is LGHDT and CDR2 is YNNKEL in the germline V gene (reference sequence). V was shortened by 4 bases and J by 3 bases, with 4 bases between the two germline ends. The CDR3 runs to 11 residues. CDR3 sequence: CASSRYYEQYF. The DNA of the CDR3 is TGTGCCAGCAGCCGGTACTACGAGCAGTACTTC.

This chain uses TRBV4-1 with TRBJ1-3; 7 bases agree with TRBD1. In germline, CDR1 is MGHRA, CDR2 YSYEKL. This CDR3 region has 15 residues. Losses at the gene ends were 3 bases for V and 4 bases for J; bases not matched to a gene: 6. The CDR3 reads CASSQDRSMGNTIYF. The CDR3 DNA reads TGCGCCAGCAGCCAGGACAGGTCCATGGGAAACACCATATATTTT.

In DNA, the CDR3 is TGTGCCAGCAGGACAGGGGGCAATCAGCCCCAGCATTTT. Translation: CASRTGGNQPQHF. The chain recombines TRBV6-5 with TRBJ1-5; 8 bases match TRBD1. The CDR3 runs 13 residues. J lost 2 bases, V lost 6 bases, and 0 bases had no gene match. The germline CDR1 and CDR2 sequences are MNHEY and SVGAGI.

The J gene is TRBJ1-5, the V gene TRBV19, with 7 bases identical to TRBD1. This CDR3 is 15 amino acids long. Germline CDR1 LNHDA, CDR2 SQIVND (reference sequence). Trimming took 5 bases from V and 1 from J; bases not matched to a gene: 5. The CDR3 sequence: CASSRTGTSNQPQHF. CDR3 in DNA: TGTGCCAGTAGTCGGACAGGAACAAGCAATCAGCCCCAGCATTTT.

The J gene is TRBJ2-5, the V gene TRBV10-2, with 12 bases identical to TRBD2. The CDR3 spans 15 residues. V dropped 6 bases and J dropped 5; count of bases not matched to a gene: 7. Germline CDR1 and CDR2: WSHSY and SAAADI. As DNA, the CDR3 is TGCGCCAGCAGCTCTAGCGGGAGGGCCCGGGAGACCCAGTACTTC. This encodes CASSSSGRARETQYF.

The chain uses TRBV7-8 and TRBJ1-2; 12 nucleotides align to TRBD1. The J segment lost 6 bases and the V segment lost 5 bases, leaving 19 bases of the junction unmatched. Germline CDR1 and CDR2: SGHVS and FQNEAQ. This CDR3 spans 19 amino acids. CDR3 in amino acids: CASSPPPGTGGNRVDGYTF. In nucleotides, the CDR3 is TGTGCCAGCAGCCCGCCGCCGGGGACAGGGGGCAATCGAGTGGATGGCTACACCTTC.

This clone was seen a single time. The chain joins TRBV9 to TRBJ1-2, with D maybe TRBD1 (5 bases). CDR3 length: 16 residues. Trimming cost V 7 bases and J 6 bases, with 25 bases left between them. Per germline, CDR1 SGDLS and CDR2 YYNGEE. The CDR3 sequence is CASQGGVLGGLDGYTF. CDR3 bases: TGTGCCAGCCAGGGCGGGGTTTTGGGGGGACTTGATGGCTACACCTTC.

This clone appeared a few times. The chain links TRBV19 to TRBJ1-1, with D tentatively TRBD1 (6 bases). In germline, CDR1 is LNHDA, CDR2 SQIVND (reference sequence). Deletions cut 4 bases from V and 1 base from J, with 13 bases between. The CDR3 covers 15 residues. The CDR3 loop is CASSTYRVTNTEAFF. The CDR3 nucleotides read TGTGCCAGTAGTACCTACAGGGTCACGAACACTGAAGCTTTCTTT.

The chain joins TRBV27 to TRBJ1-2; D call uncertain. In germline, CDR1 is MNHEY, CDR2 SMNVEV (reference sequence). The CDR3 consists of 14 residues. V gave up 6 bases and J gave up 4 bases, with 15 bases separating them. CDR3 in amino acids: CASSAGRATYGYTF. CDR3 DNA sequence: TGTGCCAGCAGCGCCGGACGGGCCACCTATGGCTACACCTTC.

This clone was seen a single time. The chain couples TRBV4-2 to TRBJ2-7, with 11 bases matching TRBD1. The germline V gene encodes CDR1 LGHNA and CDR2 YNFKEQ. The CDR3 spans 16 residues. The V and J ends lost 3 bases and 5 bases, in that order; junction bases with no gene match: 9. CDR3 in amino acids: CASSQGGQGVRNEQYF. CDR3 in DNA: TGTGCCAGCAGCCAGGGGGGACAGGGGGTTAGGAACGAGCAGTACTTC.

V gene TRBV18 combines with J gene TRBJ1-1; D is perhaps TRBD1 (6 bases). Trimming removed 0 bases from V and 4 bases from J, with 12 bases in between. CDR1 and CDR2 from the germline V gene are KGHSH and LQKENI. The CDR3 sequence is 15 residues long. CDR3 in DNA: TGTGCCAGCTCACCACCGTCGGGGGCGGCCACTGAAGCTTTCTTT. Amino acid sequence: CASSPPSGAATEAFF.

The chain has TRBV12-3 or TRBV12-4 and TRBJ1-2, with D perhaps TRBD1 (6 bases). The V gene lost 6 bases and the J gene lost 4 bases, with 12 bases spanning the gap. CDR3 size: 13 residues. The CDR3 DNA follows: TGTGCCAGCAGCCCACAGGGCTCCTATGGCTACACCTTC. Its translation is CASSPQGSYGYTF.

This chain uses TRBV5-1 with TRBJ1-3, with 8 bases matching TRBD1. V shed 4 bases, J shed 2 bases, and the junction held 14 bases outside the gene matches. Per the germline V gene, CDR1 is SGHRS and CDR2 is YFSETQ. The CDR3 loop spans 18 amino acids. The CDR3 loop is CASSPTGGQGAPGNTIYF. The CDR3 DNA follows: TGCGCCAGCAGCCCGACCGGCGGACAGGGTGCTCCTGGAAACACCATATATTTT.